The next 5 T cell receptor beta chains were all read from a single sample in a study of long-term antiretroviral therapy in people with HIV. The libraries were made with immunoSEQ v3.0 at survey level. Sequencing was performed with immunoSEQ multiplex PCR; in TCRdb, only in-frame clones are kept and a portion is missing. The sample comprises about 48,000 clones, 80% to 90% of which are singletons, and under 3% rests with the top ten. Material: unsorted PBMCs, obtained 0.8 years after starting antiretroviral therapy. The receptor set was obtained from a woman aged 18-35 years with HIV.

V usage is TRBV5-6 and J usage is TRBJ2-5; 9 nucleotides align to TRBD2. Germline V gene sequence: CDR1 SGHDT, CDR2 YYEEEE. The CDR3 loop spans 16 amino acids. Trimming at V came to 0 bases and at J to 7 bases, leaving 10 bases not matched to a gene. CDR3 DNA sequence: TGTGCCAGCAGCTTGGTGGATAGCGGGAGATTGGGGACCCAGTACTTC. Its protein is CASSLVDSGRLGTQYF.

A single count supports this clone. The chain has TRBV5-8 and TRBJ1-1, with no clear D. Germline loops: CDR1 SGHTS, CDR2 YDEGEE. The CDR3 extends over 13 amino acids. The germline V and J ends were trimmed by 1 base and 2 bases, with 6 bases remaining between them. The CDR3 loop is CASSLTRNTEAFF. The CDR3 coding sequence is TGTGCCAGCAGCTTGACACGAAACACTGAAGCTTTCTTT.

The CDR3 sequence is CASWGRNGYTF. The CDR3 bases are TGTGCCAGCTGGGGGCGAAACGGCTACACCTTC. The rearrangement uses TRBV2 and TRBJ1-2; tentative D call: TRBD1 (6 bases). Germline CDR1 is SNHLY and CDR2 is FYNNEI. V gave up 8 bases and J gave up 8 bases, with 12 bases separating them. This CDR3 is 11 amino acids long.

The chain carries TRBV11-3 and TRBJ2-2; 7 nucleotides match TRBD2. The junction had 4 bases not matched to a gene; V was cut back by 0 bases and J by 3 bases. This CDR3 spans 16 amino acids. Per germline, CDR1 SGHNT and CDR2 YENEEA. CDR3 amino acids: CASSLDPGGDTGELFF. CDR3 bases: TGTGCCAGCAGCTTAGATCCGGGGGGAGACACCGGGGAGCTGTTTTTT.

The chain combines TRBV7-9 with TRBJ2-7; maybe TRBD1 (6 bases). CDR1 is SEHNR and CDR2 is FQNEAQ in the germline V gene (reference sequence). This CDR3 spans 15 amino acids. V was cut by 5 bases and J by 3 bases, with 17 bases left in between. This CDR3 is CASSAQTTGLYEQYF. For the CDR3, the DNA is TGTGCCAGCAGCGCACAAACAACAGGGCTCTACGAGCAGTACTTC.